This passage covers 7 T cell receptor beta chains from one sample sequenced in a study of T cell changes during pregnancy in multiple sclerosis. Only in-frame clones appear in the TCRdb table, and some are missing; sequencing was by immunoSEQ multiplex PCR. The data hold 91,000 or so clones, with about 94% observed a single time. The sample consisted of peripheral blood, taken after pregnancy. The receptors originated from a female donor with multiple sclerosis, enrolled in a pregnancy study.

The CDR3 protein is CASSGTSGRDLNEQFF. For the CDR3, the DNA is TGTGCCAGCAGCGGGACTAGCGGGAGAGACCTCAATGAGCAGTTCTTC. V is TRBV7-9 and J is TRBJ2-1; 14 bases map to TRBD2. CDR1 is SEHNR, CDR2 FQNEAQ, per germline (reference sequence). Trimming took 5 bases from V and 6 from J; bases not matched to a gene: 6. This CDR3 has 16 amino acids.

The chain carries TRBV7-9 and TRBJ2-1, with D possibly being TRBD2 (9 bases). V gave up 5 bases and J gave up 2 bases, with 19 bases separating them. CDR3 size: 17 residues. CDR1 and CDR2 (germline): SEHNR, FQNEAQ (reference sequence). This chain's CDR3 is CASSQGASGITYNEQFF. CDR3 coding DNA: TGTGCCAGCAGCCAGGGGGCTAGCGGGATTACCTACAATGAGCAGTTCTTC.

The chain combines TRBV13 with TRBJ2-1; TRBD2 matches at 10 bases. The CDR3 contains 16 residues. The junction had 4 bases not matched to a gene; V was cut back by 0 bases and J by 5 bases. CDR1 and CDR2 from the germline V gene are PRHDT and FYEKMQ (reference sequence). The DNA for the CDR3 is TGTGCCAGCAGCTTAGGCCGAACTAGCGGGAACAATGAGCAGTTCTTC. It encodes CASSLGRTSGNNEQFF.

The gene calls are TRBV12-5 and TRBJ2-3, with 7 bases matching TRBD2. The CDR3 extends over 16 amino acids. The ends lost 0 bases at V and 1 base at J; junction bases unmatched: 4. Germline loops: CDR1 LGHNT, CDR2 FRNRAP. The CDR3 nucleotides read TGTGCTAGTGGTTTGGTACCGGCGGGAGGCACAGATACGCAGTATTTT. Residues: CASGLVPAGGTDTQYF.

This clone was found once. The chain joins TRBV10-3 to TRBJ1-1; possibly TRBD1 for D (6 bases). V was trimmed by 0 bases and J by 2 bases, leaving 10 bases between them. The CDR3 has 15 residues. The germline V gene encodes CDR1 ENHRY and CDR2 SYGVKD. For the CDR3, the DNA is TGTGCCATCAGTGAGTCGGACAGCCCTAACACTGAAGCTTTCTTT. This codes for CAISESDSPNTEAFF.

The CDR3 here is CASSLARGNTIYF. The CDR3, as DNA: TGTGCCAGCAGCTTAGCCAGAGGAAACACCATATATTTT. The rearrangement joins TRBV11-2 to TRBJ1-3; D call uncertain. The germline V gene encodes CDR1 SGHAT and CDR2 FQNNGV. The CDR3 is 13 amino acids. V gave up 1 base and J gave up 4 bases, with 5 bases separating them.

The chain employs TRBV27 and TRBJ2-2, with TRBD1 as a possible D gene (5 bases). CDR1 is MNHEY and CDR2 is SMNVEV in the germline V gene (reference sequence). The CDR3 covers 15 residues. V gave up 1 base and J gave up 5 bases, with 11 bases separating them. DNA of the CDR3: TGTGCCAGCAGTTTATGGGGCCCGAGGACCGGGGAGCTGTTTTTT. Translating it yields CASSLWGPRTGELFF.